A single TCR beta chain is shown here with its context. This sample is part of a study of blood T cell repertoires in COVID-19. Clones were read by immunoSEQ multiplex PCR, and TCRdb kept only the in-frame ones, dropping some. This sample carries about 130,000 clones, roughly 83% of them seen once, and the ten largest clones take approximately 9.1%. This sequence originates from a man aged 45-65 years who had recovered from COVID-19. What was sequenced was PBMCs or T cells enriched from blood (not recorded which).

The CDR3: CAAGDTEAFF. The DNA of the CDR3 is TGTGCAGCGGGGGACACTGAAGCTTTCTTT. The chain recombines TRBV6-5 with TRBJ1-1; D is perhaps TRBD1 (5 bases). Germline V gives CDR1 MNHEY, CDR2 SVGAGI. The CDR3 runs to 10 residues.